Below are 21 T cell receptor beta chains sequenced from a single sample in a study of CD8 T cells in Susac syndrome. RNA in amounts of roughly 0.5 to 1 ug was reverse transcribed with random hexamers. TCRdb passed the immunoSEQ multiplex PCR reads through MiXCR, listing each CDR3 protein once. The table lists 150,000 or so distinct CDR3 sequences, roughly 96% of them singletons, with 0.16% in the top ten. Sequencing input: CD4+ T cells from PBMCs. The origin of the receptors is a human donor with Susac syndrome.

The genes are TRBV29-1 and TRBJ2-5; tentative D call: TRBD1 (6 bases). CDR1 is SQVTM and CDR2 is ANQGSEA in the germline V gene. V lost 4 bases to trimming and J lost 5 bases, with 11 bases between them. CDR3 size: 12 residues. CDR3 DNA: TGCAGCGTTGGACAGGCGTTCGAGACCCAGTACTTC. Protein product: CSVGQAFETQYF. Full variable domain (outside the CDR3, taken from reference TRBV29-1 and TRBJ2-5): SAVISQKPSRDICQRGTSLTIQCQVDSQVTMMFWYRQQPGQSLTLIATANQGSEATYESGFVIDKFPISRPNLTFSTLTVSNMSPEDSSIYLCSVGQAFETQYFGPGTRLLVL.

V gene TRBV18 combines with J gene TRBJ2-7, with D maybe TRBD1 (5 bases). CDR3 length equals 13 residues. Trimming removed 3 bases from V and 4 bases from J, with 10 bases in between. From germline, CDR1 is KGHSH and CDR2 LQKENI. The CDR3 sequence: CASSPTVSYEQYF. DNA for the CDR3: TGTGCCAGCTCACCGACAGTGTCATACGAGCAGTACTTC. The full variable domain, completed using reference TRBV18 and TRBJ2-7, is NAGVMQNPRHLVRRRGQEARLRCSPMKGHSHVYWYRQLPEEGLKFMVYLQKENIIDESGMPKERFSAEFPKEGPSILRIQQVVRGDSAAYFCASSPTVSYEQYFGPGTRLTVT.

CDR3 sequence: CASSLDGRLFGEGANVLTF. In DNA form, the CDR3 reads TGCGCCAGCAGCTTGGATGGACGTCTATTTGGGGAAGGGGCCAACGTCCTGACTTTC. The chain couples TRBV5-1 to TRBJ2-6; D unresolved. The V gene lost 0 bases and the J gene lost 4 bases, with 20 bases spanning the gap. From germline, CDR1 is SGHRS and CDR2 YFSETQ. The CDR3 runs 19 residues.

The V gene is TRBV3-1, the J gene TRBJ2-2, with D perhaps TRBD1 (5 bases). Looked up from germline, CDR1 is LGHDT and CDR2 is YNNKEL (reference sequence). This CDR3 is built from 15 residues. The germline V and J ends were trimmed by 5 bases and 5 bases, with 15 bases remaining between them. CDR3 DNA sequence: TGTGCCAGCAGCGCCCCGACAGCTGGAACCGGGGAGCTGTTTTTT. It yields the protein CASSAPTAGTGELFF. Drawing the rest from reference TRBV3-1 and TRBJ2-2, the complete variable domain is DTAVSQTPKYLVTQMGNDKSIKCEQNLGHDTMYWYKQDSKKFLKIMFSYNNKELIINETVPNRFSPKSPDKAHLNLHINSLELGDSAVYFCASSAPTAGTGELFFGEGSRLTVL.

V and J are TRBV5-4 and TRBJ2-6; no clear D gene. With 1 base removed from V and 1 base from J, the gap between germline ends came to 6 bases. The length of the CDR3 is 15 residues. CDR1 is SGHNT and CDR2 is YYREEE in the germline V gene (reference sequence). The CDR3 is CASSLQDSGANVLTF. CDR3 DNA: TGTGCCAGCAGCTTGCAGGATTCTGGGGCCAACGTCCTGACTTTC.

The chain links TRBV10-2 to TRBJ2-7; D remains ambiguous. V lost 8 bases to trimming and J lost 2 bases, with 13 bases between them. Germline V CDR1 and CDR2: WSHSY, SAAADI. The CDR3 is 13 amino acids. CDR3: CASGDGPPYEQYF. The CDR3 nucleotides read TGCGCCAGCGGCGATGGACCCCCCTACGAGCAGTACTTC.

V is TRBV15 and J is TRBJ2-5; D gene ambiguous. Deletions cut 1 base from V and 5 bases from J, with 11 bases between. Per germline, CDR1 LNHNV and CDR2 YYDKDF (reference sequence). CDR3 length: 14 residues. In DNA, the CDR3 is TGTGCCACCAGCAGAGGAATAGGTCAGGAGACCCAGTACTTC. Translating it yields CATSRGIGQETQYF.

The chain combines TRBV11-2 with TRBJ2-2; no reliable D call. The length of the CDR3 is 16 residues. Trimming took off 1 base at V and 0 bases at J, with 9 bases between the two ends. Germline V gene data show CDR1 as SGHAT and CDR2 as FQNNGV. The CDR3 spells CASSLGVSSNTGELFF. Written as DNA, the CDR3 is TGTGCCAGCAGCTTAGGGGTCAGCTCGAACACCGGGGAGCTGTTTTTT.

The chain combines TRBV3-1 with TRBJ2-7; no reliable D call. This CDR3 is 12 amino acids long. Trimming shortened V by 4 bases and J by 0 bases, and 4 bases separated the two germline ends. Germline CDR1 is LGHDT and CDR2 is YNNKEL (reference sequence). CDR3 in amino acids: CASSRYSYEQYF. CDR3 sequence (DNA): TGTGCCAGCAGCCGGTACTCCTACGAGCAGTACTTC.

The rearrangement links TRBV18 to TRBJ2-1, with D perhaps being TRBD1 or TRBD2 (5 bases each). This CDR3 has 12 amino acids. CDR1 is KGHSH and CDR2 is LQKENI in the germline V gene. V shed 3 bases and J shed 8 bases, with 8 bases lying between them. The CDR3, as DNA: TGTGCCAGCTCACCTAGGGACCATGAGCAGTTCTTC. It codes for CASSPRDHEQFF.

This clonotype was detected once. This chain's CDR3 is CSVEEPSGGETQYF. The CDR3 DNA reads as TGCAGCGTTGAAGAACCTAGCGGGGGGGAGACCCAGTACTTC. V gene TRBV29-1 combines with J gene TRBJ2-5, with 11 bases identical to TRBD2. The CDR3 contains 14 residues. J was trimmed by 5 bases and V by 0 bases; bases with no gene match: 2. CDR1 is SQVTM, CDR2 ANQGSEA, per germline. Variable domain in full (rest from reference TRBV29-1 and TRBJ2-5): SAVISQKPSRDICQRGTSLTIQCQVDSQVTMMFWYRQQPGQSLTLIATANQGSEATYESGFVIDKFPISRPNLTFSTLTVSNMSPEDSSIYLCSVEEPSGGETQYFGPGTRLLVL.

This rearrangement joins TRBV9 to TRBJ2-1, with TRBD2 identical over 8 bases. Trimming removed 0 bases from V and 5 bases from J; junction bases left unmatched: 7. The CDR3 consists of 16 residues. The germline V gene has CDR1 SGDLS and CDR2 YYNGEE. The CDR3 DNA reads TGTGCCAGCAGCGTAGACCCTACTAGCGGCCACAATGAGCAGTTCTTC. Translating gives CASSVDPTSGHNEQFF.

The J gene is TRBJ2-3, the V gene TRBV25-1, with D hard to call. The CDR3 has 13 amino acids. Trimming stripped 2 bases from V and 5 bases from J, with 8 bases between. Germline V gene data show CDR1 as MGHDK and CDR2 as SYGVNS. The CDR3: CASSEGARDTQYF. CDR3 nucleotide sequence: TGTGCCAGCAGTGAAGGAGCTAGAGATACGCAGTATTTT.

The chain has TRBV11-3 and TRBJ2-3; 8 positions agree with TRBD1. Germline values: CDR1 SGHNT, CDR2 YENEEA. This CDR3 spans 16 amino acids. Losses at the gene ends were 5 bases for V and 3 bases for J; bases not matched to a gene: 10. The CDR3 region has the DNA TGTGCCAGCAGCCCGTCGACAGGGGTATTTACAGATACGCAGTATTTT. It translates to CASSPSTGVFTDTQYF. The full variable domain, rest sourced from reference TRBV11-3 and TRBJ2-3, is EAGVVQSPRYKIIEKKQPVAFWCNPISGHNTLYWYLQNLGQGPELLIRYENEEAVDDSQLPKDRFSAERLKGVDSTLKIQPAELGDSAVYLCASSPSTGVFTDTQYFGPGTRLTVL.

The chain has TRBV5-4 and TRBJ1-1; D remains unclear. The length of the CDR3 is 18 residues. The germline V gene has CDR1 SGHNT and CDR2 YYREEE (reference sequence). The V gene lost 3 bases and the J gene lost 0 bases, with 21 bases spanning the gap. Here the CDR3 reads CASSSPKMGSAMNTEAFF. The CDR3 coding sequence is TGTGCCAGCAGCTCTCCAAAGATGGGTTCAGCGATGAACACTGAAGCTTTCTTT.

This clonotype was recorded once. This chain links TRBV6-5 with TRBJ1-6; D call uncertain. The V gene lost 7 bases and the J gene lost 9 bases, with 13 bases spanning the gap. There are 13 residues in the CDR3. Germline assignment: CDR1 MNHEY and CDR2 SVGAGI. The CDR3 DNA is TGTGCCAGCACCGACAACACTATTTCACCCCTCCACTTT. Encoded protein: CASTDNTISPLHF.

The chain carries TRBV20-1 and TRBJ2-5, with D tentatively TRBD1 or TRBD2 (5 bases each). The CDR3 contains 16 residues. Germline V CDR1 and CDR2: DFQATT, SNEGSKA (reference sequence). Trimming took off 6 bases at V and 8 bases at J, with 28 bases between the two ends. This chain's CDR3 is CSASGSGDRVRGTQYF. The CDR3 DNA is TGCAGTGCCAGTGGATCCGGGGACCGTGTACGGGGCACCCAGTACTTC.

J is TRBJ1-6 and V is TRBV6-4, with D maybe TRBD1 (6 bases). Trimming stripped 6 bases from V and 9 bases from J, with 12 bases between. The CDR3 has 13 residues. Germline CDR1 MRHNA, CDR2 SNTAGT. CDR3 region: CASSPRGTSPLHF. As DNA, the CDR3 is TGTGCCAGCAGCCCCAGGGGAACTTCACCCCTCCACTTT.

This clonotype was observed a single time. This rearrangement joins TRBV11-2 to TRBJ1-1; D call uncertain. The V end lost 3 bases, the J end lost 0 bases, and 8 bases lay between the germline ends. CDR1 and CDR2 (germline): SGHAT, FQNNGV. The CDR3 runs to 14 residues. The CDR3 DNA reads as TGTGCCAGCAGCTTTGCCGGGCTGAACACTGAAGCTTTCTTT. Its protein product is CASSFAGLNTEAFF. The variable domain in full, with the rest retrieved from reference TRBV11-2 and TRBJ1-1, is EAGVAQSPRYKIIEKRQSVAFWCNPISGHATLYWYQQILGQGPKLLIQFQNNGVVDDSQLPKDRFSAERLKGVDSTLKIQPAKLEDSAVYLCASSFAGLNTEAFFGQGTRLTVV.

The chain combines TRBV3-1 with TRBJ2-2, with 10 bases aligning to TRBD2. CDR1 and CDR2 (germline): LGHDT, YNNKEL (reference sequence). The trim removed 2 bases at V and 2 bases at J, leaving 2 bases unmatched. The CDR3 is 16 amino acids. The CDR3 bases are TGTGCCAGCAGCCAACGGACTAGCGGCAACACCGGGGAGCTGTTTTTT. Its translation: CASSQRTSGNTGELFF.

V is TRBV4-1 and J is TRBJ2-7; D remains unclear. Germline CDR1 reads MGHRA; CDR2 reads YSYEKL. This CDR3 is built from 14 residues. The V end lost 4 bases, the J end lost 0 bases, and 10 bases lay between the germline ends. The chain's CDR3 is CASSLLRVSYEQYF. CDR3 sequence (DNA): TGCGCCAGCAGCCTACTAAGGGTCTCCTACGAGCAGTACTTC.